This TCR beta chain was identified during a study of shared clonotypes between healthy human individuals. General observations from the study: It was the few donors that limited the genetic and exposure-history diversity represented.

The CDR3 totals 14 residues. J was trimmed by 7 bases and V by 4 bases; bases with no gene match: 9. Germline CDR1 and CDR2: SGHNT and YYREEE (reference sequence). Profiled with immunoSEQ multiplex PCR; TCRdb holds only in-frame clones, not every one. The sample records a few million clones, roughly 95% being singletons. As to this clone: The target antigen is unknown.

The chain links TRBV5-4 to TRBJ2-7, with 9 positions matching TRBD2. This TCR was recovered from a man aged 18 to 35 in good health. Material: naive CD4+ T cells sorted from blood. Noted subset: CD45RA+ positively selected. The CDR3 sequence: CASSTGLAPGEQYF. In DNA form, the CDR3 reads TGTGCCAGCAGCACGGGACTAGCCCCAGGGGAGCAGTACTTC.